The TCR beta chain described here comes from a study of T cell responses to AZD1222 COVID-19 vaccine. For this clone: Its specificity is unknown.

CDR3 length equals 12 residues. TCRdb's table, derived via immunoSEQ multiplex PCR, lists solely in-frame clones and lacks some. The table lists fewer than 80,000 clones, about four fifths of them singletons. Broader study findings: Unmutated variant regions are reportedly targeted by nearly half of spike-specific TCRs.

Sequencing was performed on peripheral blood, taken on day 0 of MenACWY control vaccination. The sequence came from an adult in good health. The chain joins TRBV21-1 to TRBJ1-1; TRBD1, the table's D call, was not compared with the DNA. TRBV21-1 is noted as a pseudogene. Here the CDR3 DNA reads TGTGCCAGCAGTGATACAGGTGTCTCGGCTTTCTTT. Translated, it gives CASSDTGVSAFF.